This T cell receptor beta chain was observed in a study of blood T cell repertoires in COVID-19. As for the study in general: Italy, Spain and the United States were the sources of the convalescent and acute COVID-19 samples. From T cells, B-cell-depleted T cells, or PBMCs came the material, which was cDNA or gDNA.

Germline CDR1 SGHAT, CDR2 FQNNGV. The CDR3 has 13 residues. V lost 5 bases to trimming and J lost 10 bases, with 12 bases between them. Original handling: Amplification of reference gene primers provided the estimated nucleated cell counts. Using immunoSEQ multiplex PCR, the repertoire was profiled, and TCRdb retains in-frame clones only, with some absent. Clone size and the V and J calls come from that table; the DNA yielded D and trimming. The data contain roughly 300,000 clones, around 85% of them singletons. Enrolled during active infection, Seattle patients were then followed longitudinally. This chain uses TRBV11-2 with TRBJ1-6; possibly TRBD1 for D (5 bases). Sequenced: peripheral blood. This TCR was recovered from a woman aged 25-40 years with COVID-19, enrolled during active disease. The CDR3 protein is CASSVRVGSPLHF. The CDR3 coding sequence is TGTGCCAGCAGCGTCAGGGTGGGGTCACCCCTCCACTTT. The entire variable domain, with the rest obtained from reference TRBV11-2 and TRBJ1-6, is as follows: EAGVAQSPRYKIIEKRQSVAFWCNPISGHATLYWYQQILGQGPKLLIQFQNNGVVDDSQLPKDRFSAERLKGVDSTLKIQPAKLEDSAVYLCASSVRVGSPLHFGNGTRLTVT.